This record looks at one TCR beta chain sequence and its context. Its specificity is not known. Clones were sequenced by immunoSEQ multiplex PCR, and TCRdb holds only the in-frame ones, with some missing. The sample shows 6,500 to 10,000 clones, approximately 75% of them seen only once. The healthy controls consisted of blood donors aged approximately 60 years at the median (range 21-70), 55% of whom were female. The CDR3 covers 13 residues. Germline V CDR1 and CDR2: GTSNPN, SVGIG (reference sequence). Deletions cut 3 bases from V and 4 bases from J, with 10 bases between. This sample stems from a study of somatic mutations in cytotoxic T cells in rheumatoid arthritis. Broader study findings: Patients with a largest CD8+ clone exceeding 20% of CD8+ cells numbered about an eighth of the 65. Among patients with rheumatoid arthritis, but not healthy controls, CD8+ clonality increased with age. CD8+ T cells showed clonality that did not differ significantly between patients with rheumatoid arthritis and age-matched healthy controls.

The sequence derives from a woman aged 45-65 years in good health. Sequenced input: CD8+ T cells sorted from blood. The chain links TRBV30 to TRBJ1-5; D is uncertain. The CDR3 is CAWSEDTNQPQHF. The CDR3 DNA is TGTGCCTGGAGCGAAGACACGAATCAGCCCCAGCATTTT.